These 19 T cell receptor beta chains originate from one sample sequenced in a study of pediatric ulcerative colitis. Repertoires were generated with immunoSEQ multiplex PCR, while TCRdb's copy carries only in-frame clones and drops some. This table has roughly 54,000 clones, about nine tenths appearing once. Source material: blood. These receptors were obtained from a boy between 10 and 17 years old who was a control in a study of pediatric ulcerative colitis.

The J gene is TRBJ2-1, the V gene TRBV29-1, with D tentatively TRBD1 (6 bases). CDR1 and CDR2 from the germline V gene are SQVTM and ANQGSEA. CDR3 length: 15 residues. V lost 4 bases and J 3 bases, leaving 16 bases between the germline ends. As DNA, the CDR3 is TGCAGCGTTGGAGGGGGAGACCTACTCTACAATGAGCAGTTCTTC. Its protein is CSVGGGDLLYNEQFF.

This CDR3 reads CASSYALDQPQHF. The CDR3 DNA follows: TGTGCCAGCTCATACGCCCTAGATCAGCCCCAGCATTTT. The chain uses TRBV6-5 and TRBJ1-5, with no clear D. V lost 8 bases to trimming and J lost 5 bases, with 13 bases between them. Germline V gene data show CDR1 as MNHEY and CDR2 as SVGAGI. The CDR3 runs to 13 residues.

This chain links TRBV10-2 with TRBJ1-2; perhaps TRBD1 as D (5 bases). V shed 2 bases and J shed 3 bases, with 13 bases lying between them. Germline V gene data show CDR1 as WSHSY and CDR2 as SAAADI. The CDR3 is 15 residues long. CDR3: CASSEGHPKDYGYTF. For the CDR3, the DNA is TGCGCCAGCAGTGAGGGACACCCCAAGGACTATGGCTACACCTTC.

This chain connects TRBV9 to TRBJ2-7; D remains ambiguous. CDR1 is SGDLS, CDR2 YYNGEE, per germline. The CDR3 is made up of 14 amino acids. V gave up 0 bases and J gave up 6 bases, with 13 bases separating them. DNA of the CDR3: TGTGCCAGCAGCGTAGGTTTCTCGTCCCGCGAGCAGTACTTC. Residues: CASSVGFSSREQYF.

V is TRBV18 and J is TRBJ2-1; TRBD2 agrees at 10 bases. CDR1 is KGHSH, CDR2 LQKENI, per germline. This CDR3 has 18 residues. V lost 0 bases and J lost 5; bases outside the gene matches: 10. The chain's CDR3 is CASSPPNAGLAANNEQFF. CDR3 coding DNA: TGTGCCAGCTCACCACCAAACGCCGGACTAGCGGCCAACAATGAGCAGTTCTTC.

The chain recombines TRBV7-6 with TRBJ2-3; TRBD1 aligns across 9 bases. Germline CDR1 SGHVS, CDR2 FNYEAQ. J lost 2 bases, V lost 5 bases, and 2 bases had no gene match. This CDR3 comprises 14 residues. In DNA, the CDR3 is TGTGCCAGCAGCCGGACAGGGGCCACAGATACGCAGTATTTT. Its translation: CASSRTGATDTQYF.

The CDR3 region is CASRRGPAGFEQYF. As DNA, the CDR3 is TGTGCCAGCAGACGGGGACCGGCCGGGTTCGAGCAGTACTTC. The chain combines TRBV28 with TRBJ2-7; D may be TRBD1 or TRBD2 (5 bases each). Germline values: CDR1 MDHEN, CDR2 SYDVKM. This CDR3 comprises 14 residues. Between the trimmed V and J ends, which lost 6 bases and 6 bases, there was a span of 18 bases.

This clone was seen just once. The chain employs TRBV7-2 and TRBJ2-7; D possibly corresponds to TRBD1 (6 bases). CDR3 length: 15 amino acids. The V end was cut by 1 base, the J end by 3 bases, with 13 bases between. CDR1 is SGHTA and CDR2 is FQGNSA in the germline V gene. CDR3 coding DNA: TGTGCCAGCAGCTTAGTAATGCAGGGGAACTACGAGCAGTACTTC. Amino acid sequence: CASSLVMQGNYEQYF.

V usage is TRBV4-3 and J usage is TRBJ1-2, with 7 positions matching TRBD1. Germline-derived CDR1 and CDR2 are LGHNA and YSLEER. The CDR3 loop spans 12 amino acids. V lost 5 bases to trimming and J lost 9 bases; unmatched junction nucleotides: 6. The DNA of the CDR3 is TGCGCCAGCAGCGGATCAGGGGGAAGCTACACCTTC. This codes for CASSGSGGSYTF.

This clone is a singleton in its sample. Here the CDR3 DNA reads TGTGCCAGCAGCTTAACGCCTAGCGGACCCGGGGAGGAGACCCAGTACTTC. It translates to CASSLTPSGPGEETQYF. The rearrangement uses TRBV7-9 and TRBJ2-5, with TRBD2 matching over 7 bases. The germline gives CDR1 SEHNR, CDR2 FQNEAQ (reference sequence). After removal of 2 bases from V and 5 bases from J, the junction contained 14 bases not matched to a gene. The CDR3 has 17 amino acids. Full variable domain (missing parts from reference TRBV7-9 and TRBJ2-5): DTGVSQNPRHKITKRGQNVTFRCDPISEHNRLYWYRQTLGQGPEFLTYFQNEAQLEKSRLLSDRFSAERPKGSFSTLEIQRTEQGDSAMYLCASSLTPSGPGEETQYFGPGTRLLVL.

The chain recombines TRBV5-4 with TRBJ2-2; possibly TRBD1 for D (6 bases). V was clipped by 4 bases and J by 3 bases, with 13 bases between them. This CDR3 has 15 residues. CDR1 is SGHNT and CDR2 is YYREEE in the germline V gene (reference sequence). CDR3 bases: TGTGCCAGCAGCCCTCCCAGACAGGACACCGGGGAGCTGTTTTTT. It yields the protein CASSPPRQDTGELFF. Together with reference TRBV5-4 and TRBJ2-2, the CDR3 gives the full variable domain: ETGVTQSPTHLIKTRGQQVTLRCSSQSGHNTVSWYQQALGQGPQFIFQYYREEENGRGNFPPRFSGLQFPNYSSELNVNALELDDSALYLCASSPPRQDTGELFFGEGSRLTVL.

The rearrangement joins TRBV6-1 to TRBJ2-3; a weak D match, TRBD2 (6 bases). Trimming pared 0 bases from V and 3 bases from J, leaving 7 bases between. This CDR3 is 14 amino acids long. Germline V gene sequence: CDR1 MNHNS, CDR2 SASEGT. In nucleotides, the CDR3 is TGTGCCAGCAGTGAAGCGCGGGGTACAGATACGCAGTATTTT. Translated: CASSEARGTDTQYF.

This chain connects TRBV11-2 to TRBJ1-5; D gene unclear. This CDR3 region has 15 residues. The germline gives CDR1 SGHAT, CDR2 FQNNGV. V lost 0 bases to trimming and J lost 2 bases, with 8 bases between them. The CDR3 DNA reads as TGTGCCAGCAGCTTAGATGCGGGAGGCAATCAGCCCCAGCATTTT. Its translation: CASSLDAGGNQPQHF.

This clone was counted a few times. The chain combines TRBV2 with TRBJ2-2; D perhaps matches TRBD1 (5 bases). CDR1 is SNHLY and CDR2 is FYNNEI in the germline V gene. The CDR3 has 13 amino acids. V was cut by 4 bases and J by 6 bases, with 9 bases left in between. The CDR3 spells CASSVWGAGELFF. The CDR3 DNA reads TGTGCCAGCAGTGTATGGGGCGCCGGGGAGCTGTTTTTT.

The chain uses TRBV12-5 and TRBJ1-6; 8 nucleotides line up with TRBD1. CDR1 is LGHNT, CDR2 FRNRAP, per germline. The V segment lost 4 bases and the J segment 2 bases; nucleotides outside the gene matches: 10. The CDR3 is made up of 18 amino acids. The CDR3 spells CASGSDHRGMAYNSPLHF. Here the CDR3 DNA reads TGTGCTAGTGGTTCCGACCACAGGGGGATGGCCTATAATTCACCCCTCCACTTT.

The CDR3 DNA reads TGTGCCAGCAGCGCCGAGGGCTACACCTTC. Amino acids: CASSAEGYTF. The chain is built from TRBV9 and TRBJ1-2; no clear D. The germline V gene has CDR1 SGDLS and CDR2 YYNGEE. The CDR3 is 10 amino acids. Trimming cost V 3 bases and J 8 bases, with 5 bases left between them.

CDR3 sequence: CASQKPGLAYEQYF. The CDR3 DNA follows: TGTGCCAGCCAAAAACCGGGACTAGCCTACGAGCAGTACTTC. The rearrangement uses TRBV28 and TRBJ2-7; 8 bases align to TRBD2. J was trimmed by 2 bases and V by 8 bases; bases with no gene match: 8. The CDR3 totals 14 residues. Germline V gives CDR1 MDHEN, CDR2 SYDVKM.

The V call is TRBV9, the J call TRBJ2-1, with 7 positions matching TRBD1. This CDR3 has 16 residues. From germline, CDR1 is SGDLS and CDR2 YYNGEE. V lost 3 bases and J lost 5; bases outside the gene matches: 11. CDR3 loop: CASSEASTGRNNEQFF. Here the CDR3 DNA reads TGTGCCAGCAGCGAGGCCTCGACAGGGAGAAACAATGAGCAGTTCTTC.

The table lists this clone with a count of one. The J gene is TRBJ1-6, the V gene TRBV5-6, with 10 bases that match TRBD1. The ends lost 3 bases at V and 5 bases at J; junction bases unmatched: 8. The CDR3 spans 17 residues. Germline lookup yields CDR1 SGHDT and CDR2 YYEEEE. The CDR3 sequence: CASSYRWTGGDNSPLHF. The CDR3 nucleotides are TGTGCCAGCAGCTACCGATGGACAGGGGGAGATAATTCACCCCTCCACTTT.